These 14 T cell receptor beta chains were sequenced from one sample in a study of T cell responses to AZD1222 COVID-19 vaccine. TCRdb keeps only in-frame clones here, not all; method: immunoSEQ multiplex PCR. Of 150,000 to 200,000 clones in the sample, approximately 90% are singletons; the top ten hold roughly 1.3%. Material: peripheral blood, obtained 28 days after the second AZD1222 dose. Receptors originate from an adult who received the AZD1222 COVID-19 vaccine.

The rearrangement joins TRBV7-9 to TRBJ2-3; 12 bases agree with TRBD2. Unmatched junction bases numbered 7, after V lost 7 bases and J lost 5 bases. CDR3 length: 15 residues. Germline V lookup: CDR1 SEHNR, CDR2 FQNEAQ (reference sequence). The DNA of the CDR3 is TGTGCCAGCACTTCTAGCGGGGGGGCTGGAGATACGCAGTATTTT. Amino acid sequence: CASTSSGGAGDTQYF.

The rearrangement uses TRBV5-4 and TRBJ2-3, with 8 bases aligning to TRBD2. The V gene's germline CDR1 is SGHNT and CDR2 YYREEE (reference sequence). This CDR3 is 16 amino acids long. V lost 4 bases to trimming and J lost 2 bases; unmatched junction nucleotides: 9. The CDR3 sequence: CASSPRERGTTDTQYF. DNA for the CDR3: TGTGCCAGCAGCCCCAGGGAGCGGGGGACCACAGATACGCAGTATTTT. Supplemented by reference TRBV5-4 and TRBJ2-3, the full variable domain reads ETGVTQSPTHLIKTRGQQVTLRCSSQSGHNTVSWYQQALGQGPQFIFQYYREEENGRGNFPPRFSGLQFPNYSSELNVNALELDDSALYLCASSPRERGTTDTQYFGPGTRLTVL.

This sequence joins TRBV7-3 and TRBJ1-1; D unresolved. Germline lookup yields CDR1 SGHTA and CDR2 FQGTGA. Trimming stripped 3 bases from V and 1 base from J, with 9 bases between. The CDR3 extends over 14 amino acids. The CDR3 DNA sequence: TGTGCCAGCAGCTTTCGGGCCACGAACACTGAAGCTTTCTTT. It encodes CASSFRATNTEAFF.

This clone came up once. CDR3 residues: CASRTGDPGYNEQFF. CDR3 nucleotides: TGTGCCAGCAGGACGGGGGACCCTGGCTACAATGAGCAGTTCTTC. The chain has TRBV6-6 and TRBJ2-1, with D possibly TRBD2 on 6 matching bases. V lost 6 bases and J 3 bases, leaving 15 bases between the germline ends. The germline V gene encodes CDR1 MNHNY and CDR2 SVGAGI (reference sequence). The CDR3 runs 15 residues.

This clone was detected only once. The sample holds other DNA sequences that translate to the same CDR3. V gene TRBV15 combines with J gene TRBJ1-1; TRBD1 matches 8 bases. Germline V lookup: CDR1 LNHNV, CDR2 YYDKDF (reference sequence). The CDR3 is 15 residues long. The trim removed 1 base at V and 1 base at J, leaving 2 bases unmatched. Here the CDR3 reads CATSRGGTGNTEAFF. The CDR3 DNA reads as TGTGCCACCAGCAGAGGGGGGACAGGGAACACTGAAGCTTTCTTT.

This clone was seen once. V and J are TRBV11-2 and TRBJ2-1, with a possible D match to TRBD1 (6 bases). Per germline, CDR1 SGHAT and CDR2 FQNNGV. V shed 4 bases and J shed 1 base, with 11 bases lying between them. This CDR3 comprises 15 residues. CDR3 protein: CASSSRRGSYNEQFF. The CDR3 bases are TGTGCCAGCAGCTCCCGCAGGGGTTCCTACAATGAGCAGTTCTTC.

This chain links TRBV11-2 with TRBJ1-5; D ambiguous. The germline V gene has CDR1 SGHAT and CDR2 FQNNGV. The CDR3 covers 13 residues. Trimming left V 5 bases short and J 5 bases short, with 10 bases between. The CDR3 coding sequence is TGTGCCAGCAGCATACAGACTCATCAGCCCCAGCATTTT. It codes for CASSIQTHQPQHF.

The chain carries TRBV9 and TRBJ1-3, with D unresolved. The germline CDR1 and CDR2 sequences are SGDLS and YYNGEE. V dropped 0 bases and J dropped 2 bases, with 12 bases sitting between them. The CDR3 sequence is 16 residues long. Written as DNA, the CDR3 is TGTGCCAGCAGCGTAGGATTGGGAGTGGCTGGAAACACCATATATTTT. This gives the protein CASSVGLGVAGNTIYF.

The V gene is TRBV5-1, the J gene TRBJ1-5; maybe TRBD1 (6 bases). Trimming removed 0 bases at V and 2 bases at J, with 15 bases between. Germline assignment: CDR1 SGHRS and CDR2 YFSETQ. The CDR3 sequence is 17 residues long. The CDR3 nucleotides are TGCGCCAGCAGCTTGGTTCCGGGGGCACCGGGCAATCAGCCCCAGCATTTT. This sequence encodes CASSLVPGAPGNQPQHF.

The V call is TRBV28, the J call TRBJ2-2; TRBD2 matches 8 bases. The trim removed 2 bases at V and 1 base at J, leaving 3 bases unmatched. Germline CDR1 is MDHEN and CDR2 is SYDVKM. The CDR3 covers 16 residues. CDR3 nucleotides: TGTGCCAGCAGTTTAGAAGCGGGAGAGAACACCGGGGAGCTGTTTTTT. Translating gives CASSLEAGENTGELFF. Filled out from reference TRBV28 and TRBJ2-2, the complete variable domain reads DVKVTQSSRYLVKRTGEKVFLECVQDMDHENMFWYRQDPGLGLRLIYFSYDVKMKEKGDIPEGYSVSREKKERFSLILESASTNQTSMYLCASSLEAGENTGELFFGEGSRLTVL.

This clone was seen only once. The chain uses TRBV3-1 (or the pseudogene TRBV3-2) and TRBJ1-5, with 9 bases lining up with TRBD1. CDR1 and CDR2 (germline): LGHDT, YNNKEL (reference sequence). The CDR3 has 15 amino acids. With 5 bases clipped from V and 2 bases from J, the junction kept 4 bases outside the gene matches. CDR3 amino acids: CASSSDRGRNQPQHF. In nucleotides, the CDR3 is TGTGCCAGCAGCTCGGACAGGGGACGCAATCAGCCCCAGCATTTT.

The chain carries TRBV19 and TRBJ1-2, with 10 positions matching TRBD1. Per the germline V gene, CDR1 is LNHDA and CDR2 is SQIVND (reference sequence). The length of the CDR3 is 15 residues. J was trimmed by 6 bases and V by 6 bases; bases with no gene match: 10. CDR3 sequence reads: CASRLPGQGSNGYTF. The CDR3 DNA reads as TGTGCCAGTAGGCTGCCGGGACAGGGGTCGAATGGCTACACCTTC.

The table lists this clone with a count of one. The chain's CDR3 is CASSLLGHQMNTEAFF. As DNA, the CDR3 is TGTGCCAGCAGTTTATTGGGACACCAAATGAACACTGAAGCTTTCTTT. V gene TRBV28 combines with J gene TRBJ1-1, with D tentatively TRBD1 (6 bases). V was pared by 1 base and J by 0 bases, with 12 bases between. CDR1 and CDR2 (germline): MDHEN, SYDVKM. The CDR3 contains 16 residues.

This sequence joins TRBV10-3 and TRBJ2-2, with 8 bases aligning to TRBD2. J gave up 0 bases and V 6 bases, and 3 bases lay outside the gene matches. Germline V gene lookup returns CDR1 ENHRY and CDR2 SYGVKD. The CDR3 loop spans 15 amino acids. The CDR3 reads CAIRTSAANTGELFF. The CDR3 nucleotides are TGTGCCATCAGGACTAGCGCGGCGAACACCGGGGAGCTGTTTTTT.